Listed below are T cell receptor beta chains from one sample, sequenced in a study of blood T cell repertoires in COVID-19. Sequencing was performed with immunoSEQ multiplex PCR; in TCRdb, only in-frame clones are kept and a portion is missing. The table lists about 99,000 clones, 91% of them singletons. Sequenced material: peripheral blood. These receptors were obtained from a human donor in a cohort sampled during active COVID-19. Both conserved end residues are part of each CDR3. A D gene is named only where the DNA matches it firmly. For some rows the clone size is stated as once, few or many, or as a class when expanded; others skip it.

D gene | clone size | J gene | V gene | CDR3 DNA | CDR3 protein
TRBD1 | NA | TRBJ2-7 | TRBV6-5 | TGTGCCAGCAGTTATGAAGCAGGGGGCGAGCAGTACTTC | CASSYEAGGEQYF
TRBD1 | NA | TRBJ2-7 | TRBV7-6 | TGTGCCAGCAGCCGGGACAGGGACTACGAGCAGTACTTC | CASSRDRDYEQYF
NA | NA | TRBJ2-6 | TRBV2 | TGTGCCAGCAGTGAAGGCCCACCTTATCTCCGGTCTGGGGCCAACGTCCTGACTTTC | CASSEGPPYLRSGANVLTF
TRBD1 | NA | TRBJ2-1 | TRBV9 | TGTGCCAGCAGCCCAGGGGGCCTCTCCGACAAGGAGCAGTTCTTC | CASSPGGLSDKEQFF
TRBD1 | once | TRBJ1-1 | TRBV5-6 | TGTGCCAGCAGCGAGAACAACAGGGGGAACACTGAAGCTTTCTTT | CASSENNRGNTEAFF
TRBD1 | NA | TRBJ2-7 | TRBV2 | TGTGCCAGCGGATGGACAGGGGGAAGAGAGCAGTACTTC | CASGWTGGREQYF
TRBD1 | NA | TRBJ1-1 | TRBV6-6 | TGTGCCAGCAGTTACTCGATCGACAGGGGGACTGAAGCTTTCTTT | CASSYSIDRGTEAFF
TRBD1 | NA | TRBJ2-1 | TRBV6-5 | TGTGCCACCACCTATGTAGACAGGGGGTTAAATGAGCAGTTCTTC | CATTYVDRGLNEQFF
TRBD1 | NA | TRBJ2-7 | TRBV30 | TGTGCCTGGGACCCCGGGACAGGGGGCTACGAGCAGTACTTC | CAWDPGTGGYEQYF
TRBD1 | NA | TRBJ2-1 | TRBV3-1/TRBV3-2 | TGTGCCAGCAGCTCCGGACAGGCCGAGGGCTACAATGAGCAGTTCTTC | CASSSGQAEGYNEQFF
NA | NA | TRBJ2-1 | TRBV19 | TGTGCCAGTAGCCCCGGGACCCGGGGGTACAATGAGCAGTTCTTC | CASSPGTRGYNEQFF
NA | once | TRBJ2-2 | TRBV7-6 | TGTGCCAGCAGCCCCCTGGGGAGCCTGTCTGACGGGGAGCTGTTTTTT | CASSPLGSLSDGELFF
TRBD1 | NA | TRBJ1-6 | TRBV6-2/TRBV6-3 | TGTGCCAGCAGCCACCCGGGACAGCGAAATTCACCCCTCCACTTT | CASSHPGQRNSPLHF
TRBD1 | NA | TRBJ2-5 | TRBV6-5 | TGTGCCAGCAGCCCCGGGACAGGGCTGTCAGAGACCCAGTACTTC | CASSPGTGLSETQYF
TRBD2 | NA | TRBJ2-1 | TRBV14 | TGTGCCAGCAGCCAAAGACTCCCCGGGACTAGCGGGGGGAATGAGCAGTTCTTC | CASSQRLPGTSGGNEQFF
NA | NA | TRBJ2-4 | TRBV14 | TGTGCCAGCAGCCAAGGTCGGGAACTAGCCAAAAACATTCAGTACTTC | CASSQGRELAKNIQYF
TRBD1 | NA | TRBJ2-7 | TRBV4-3 | TGCGCCAGCAGCCAATTCGAGGGGACAGGGGCCTACGAGCAGTACTTC | CASSQFEGTGAYEQYF
TRBD1 | NA | TRBJ2-7 | TRBV19 | TGTGCCAGTAGTGGACAGGACTACGAGCAGTACTTC | CASSGQDYEQYF
NA | NA | TRBJ2-2 | TRBV29-1 | TGCAGCGTTGCCCTAGAAGCGGGCCCTACCGGGGAGCTGTTTTTT | CSVALEAGPTGELFF
NA | NA | TRBJ1-5 | TRBV18 | TGTGCCAGCTCACCCCCCGAAACTAATAGCAATCAGCCCCAGCATTTT | CASSPPETNSNQPQHF
TRBD2 | NA | TRBJ2-1 | TRBV11-2 | TGTGCCAGCAGCCCCCCGACTAGCACACAGAAGTGGGATGAGCAGTTCTTC | CASSPPTSTQKWDEQFF
NA | NA | TRBJ1-1 | TRBV7-2 | TGTGCCAGCAGCTTAGACCCAGGGGTAAACACTGAAGCTTTCTTT | CASSLDPGVNTEAFF
NA | NA | TRBJ1-4 | TRBV9 | TGTGCCAGCAGTCGGACAAGTAATGAAAAACTGTTTTTT | CASSRTSNEKLFF
TRBD2 | NA | TRBJ2-5 | TRBV27 | TGTGCCAGCAGTCCGGGACTAGGGGCCGGGGCCCAGTACTTC | CASSPGLGAGAQYF
NA | NA | TRBJ2-2 | TRBV15 | TGTGCCACCAGCAGAGAAAATCGACTTTCGAACACCGGGGAGCTGTTTTTT | CATSRENRLSNTGELFF
TRBD1 | NA | TRBJ1-2 | TRBV6-5 | TGTGCCAGCAGTCACACGATAACAGGGGACTATGGCTACACCTTC | CASSHTITGDYGYTF
NA | NA | TRBJ2-7 | TRBV6-1 | TGTGCCAGCAGTGTACGGGGCGGGACCAGCTCCTACGAGCAGTACTTC | CASSVRGGTSSYEQYF
TRBD1 | NA | TRBJ2-5 | TRBV7-8 | TGTGCCAGCAGCATCTGGACAGGGGCACAAGAGACCCAGTACTTC | CASSIWTGAQETQYF
NA | NA | TRBJ1-2 | TRBV7-3 | TGTGCCAGTGGGCCCAGGGAAGGATATTATGGCTACACCTTC | CASGPREGYYGYTF
TRBD1 | NA | TRBJ2-7 | TRBV27 | TGTGCCAGCAGTTTAGGGACAGGACTTAGCTCCTACGAGCAGTACTTC | CASSLGTGLSSYEQYF
NA | NA | TRBJ1-5 | TRBV4-3 | TGCGCCAGCAGCCCTAGCCGGGGGAATCAGCCCCAGCATTTT | CASSPSRGNQPQHF
NA | once | TRBJ2-7 | TRBV5-1 | TGCGCCAGCAGCTTGAACAGGGTCGAGCAGTACTTC | CASSLNRVEQYF
NA | few | TRBJ1-1 | TRBV6-2/TRBV6-3 | TGTGCCAGCAGTTATGGAGACAACACTGAAGCTTTCTTT | CASSYGDNTEAFF
TRBD2 | NA | TRBJ2-3 | TRBV9 | TGTGCCAGCAGCGTCAAACTGGGAGGGGGCACAGATACGCAGTATTTT | CASSVKLGGGTDTQYF
TRBD1 | NA | TRBJ2-5 | TRBV30 | TGTGCCTGGACCGGGACAGCCCAAGAGACCCAGTACTTC | CAWTGTAQETQYF
TRBD2 | NA | TRBJ2-2 | TRBV3-1/TRBV3-2 | TGTGCCAGCGGACTAGCGGGAAACACCGGGGAGCTGTTTTTT | CASGLAGNTGELFF
TRBD2 | NA | TRBJ2-7 | TRBV28 | TGTGCCAGCAGTTTATCGGTCTCGGGAGGGACCAAGCAGTACTTC | CASSLSVSGGTKQYF
TRBD1 | NA | TRBJ1-2 | TRBV6-5 | TGTGCCAGCCAGACAGGGGGCCCCTATGGCTACACCTTC | CASQTGGPYGYTF
TRBD1 | NA | TRBJ1-1 | TRBV18 | TGTGCCAGCTCACCCAACACAGGGGGGACTGAAGCTTTCTTT | CASSPNTGGTEAFF
NA | NA | TRBJ2-1 | TRBV14 | TGTGCCAGCAGCCAAGTAGGGAGTTTGTTCTTC | CASSQVGSLFF
TRBD2 | NA | TRBJ2-1 | TRBV30 | TGTGCCTGGAGTGTGGGAGGGGCTCTTTACAATGAGCAGTTCTTC | CAWSVGGALYNEQFF
NA | NA | TRBJ1-1 | TRBV5-1 | TGCGCCAGCAGCTATGAGGGCACTGAAGCTTTCTTT | CASSYEGTEAFF
NA | once | TRBJ1-1 | TRBV7-9 | TGTGCCAGCAGTATCATTGACAGTCTGAACACTGAAGCTTTCTTT | CASSIIDSLNTEAFF
TRBD1 | NA | TRBJ2-3 | TRBV12-5 | TGTGCTAGTGGTTTGGAACCGGGACAGCTTTCTCTCACAGATACGCAGTATTTT | CASGLEPGQLSLTDTQYF
NA | NA | TRBJ2-1 | TRBV7-2 | TGTGCCAGCAGCTTAGAGGGGTGGGATGAGCAGTTCTTC | CASSLEGWDEQFF
TRBD1 | NA | TRBJ2-1 | TRBV15 | TGTGCCACCAGCGTAATTCCAGGGGGAGTGGGTGAGCAGTTCTTC | CATSVIPGGVGEQFF
NA | once | TRBJ2-7 | TRBV4-3 | TGCGCCAGCAGCCAAGATCAGGTGGGGGGTAGGGACGAGCAGTACTTC | CASSQDQVGGRDEQYF
NA | NA | TRBJ1-6 | TRBV5-4 | TGTGCCAGCAGCTTGAGGACAGAAACAAATAATTCACCCCTCCACTTT | CASSLRTETNNSPLHF
TRBD1 | NA | TRBJ1-2 | TRBV9 | TGTGCCAGCAGCGTAGAGGCCGGACAGGGAGATGGCTACACCTTC | CASSVEAGQGDGYTF
TRBD1 | NA | TRBJ1-5 | TRBV20-1 | TGCAGTGCTAGTCTAGGGACAGTGAATCAGCCCCAGCATTTT | CSASLGTVNQPQHF
NA | NA | TRBJ2-1 | TRBV5-1 | TGCGCCAGCAGCTCCGCCGTGGGGCATAGTGAGCAGTTCTTC | CASSSAVGHSEQFF
NA | NA | TRBJ2-5 | TRBV24-1 | TGTGCCACCAGTGATTTCCTATCAGAGACCCAGTACTTC | CATSDFLSETQYF
NA | NA | TRBJ2-2 | TRBV19 | TGTGCCAGTAGCGGGACACCAAACACCGGGGAGCTGTTTTTT | CASSGTPNTGELFF
NA | NA | TRBJ2-2 | TRBV5-1 | TGCGCCAGCAGAGGAAGTAGCTCGAACACCGGGGAGCTGTTTTTT | CASRGSSSNTGELFF
NA | NA | TRBJ2-3 | TRBV5-1 | TGCGCCAGCAGCTGGTACCACGAACTAGGCACAGATACGCAGTATTTT | CASSWYHELGTDTQYF
NA | NA | TRBJ2-3 | TRBV24-1 | TGTGCCACCAGTGATTCTTATTTTAGCGGAAGCACAGATACGCAGTATTTT | CATSDSYFSGSTDTQYF
TRBD1 | NA | TRBJ2-1 | TRBV24-1 | TGTGCCACCAGTGATCCCACGGGACAGAGCTCCTACAATGAGCAGTTCTTC | CATSDPTGQSSYNEQFF
NA | NA | TRBJ1-3 | TRBV14 | TGTGCCAGCAAGCGGGGGGGGAACTCTGGAAACACCATATATTTT | CASKRGGNSGNTIYF
TRBD2 | NA | TRBJ2-7 | TRBV6-2/TRBV6-3 | TGTGCCAGCAGTTCGACACATAGCGGGAGAAGGCACTTC | CASSSTHSGRRHF